Detailed here is one TCR beta chain. This clonotype has ten or more counts. Its antigen specificity is not known. The record has no base qualities; no much larger clone is one base away. The protocol used for the library was RT-PCR. The instrument was an Illumina HiSeq 2500. TCRdb passed the public sequencing reads through fastp at Q25 and MiXCR, retaining productive beta sequences. Identical CDR3 proteins give one entry, which carries the most common genes and DNA. Recorded for this sample are around 490,000 distinct CDR3 sequences; 6% to 9% of them occurred a single time. The ten largest clones take up 10% to 15% of the sample. These data originate in a study of response to subunit inactivated influenza vaccine (dated by TCRdb to between 2018 and 2020). Regarding the study in general: The study used deep quantitative T cell receptor repertoire profiling to track responses to a trivalent subunit inactivated influenza vaccine.

Overall results and qualifications from the work: The authors suggested that each seasonal influenza vaccination may recruit only a limited number of new T cells.

The material was PBMCs from blood, obtained about 24 months after vaccination. The sequence came from a man in his fifties or sixties who received an inactivated influenza vaccine. Donor details come from another sample of the same person, matched by shared clones.

The nucleotide sequence reads TGTGCCAGCAGTGAATCTCAGGTAGCGGGCCGAGAGACCCAGTACTTC. It specifies CASSESQVAGRETQYF. The V and J segments used are TRBV25-1 and TRBJ2-5; 7 of the junction bases match TRBD2. V is pruned by 1 base and J by 4 bases, leaving 9 bases of the junction without a gene match. CDR1 and CDR2, looked up from the germline V gene, are MGHDK and SYGVNS. The CDR3 runs 16 amino acids, cysteine and phenylalanine included. Here the CDR3 DNA is all that survives: 48 bases in frame from base 1. Here the CDR3 is joined to the reference TRBV25-1 and TRBJ2-5 genes, and the full variable domain is: EADIYQTPRYLVIGTGKKITLECSQTMGHDKMYWYQQDPGMELHLIHYSYGVNSTEKGDLSSESTVSRIRTEHFPLTLESARPSHTSQYLCASSESQVAGRETQYFGPGTRLLVL.